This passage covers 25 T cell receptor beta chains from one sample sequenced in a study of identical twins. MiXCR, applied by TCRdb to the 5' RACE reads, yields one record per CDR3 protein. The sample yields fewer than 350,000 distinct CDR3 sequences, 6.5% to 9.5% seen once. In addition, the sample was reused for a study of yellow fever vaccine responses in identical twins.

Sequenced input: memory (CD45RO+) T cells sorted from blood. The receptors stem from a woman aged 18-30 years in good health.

CDR3 region: CASLPGEDTQYF. DNA of the CDR3: TGTGCCAGCTTACCAGGGGAAGATACGCAGTATTTT. This chain connects TRBV6-1 to TRBJ2-3; D is possibly TRBD1 (6 bases). The CDR3 is made up of 12 amino acids. V was clipped by 8 bases and J by 5 bases, with 11 bases between them. Per germline, CDR1 MNHNS and CDR2 SASEGT.

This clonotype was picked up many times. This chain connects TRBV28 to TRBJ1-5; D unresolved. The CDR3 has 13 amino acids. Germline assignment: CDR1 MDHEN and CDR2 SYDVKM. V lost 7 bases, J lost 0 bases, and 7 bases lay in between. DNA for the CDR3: TGTGCCAGCACGGGTTATAGCAATCAGCCCCAGCATTTT. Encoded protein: CASTGYSNQPQHF.

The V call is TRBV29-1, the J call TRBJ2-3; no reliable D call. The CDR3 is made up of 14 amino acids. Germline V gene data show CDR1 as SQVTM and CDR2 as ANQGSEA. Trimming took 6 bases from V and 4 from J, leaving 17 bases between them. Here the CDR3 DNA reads TGCAGCGTGCAGACTTCACCCGGAGCAGATACGCAGTATTTT. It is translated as CSVQTSPGADTQYF.

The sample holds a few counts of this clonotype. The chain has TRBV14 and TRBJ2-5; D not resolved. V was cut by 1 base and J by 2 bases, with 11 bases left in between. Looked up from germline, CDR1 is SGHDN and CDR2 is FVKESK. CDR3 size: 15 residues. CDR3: CASSQGLQRQETQYF. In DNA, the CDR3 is TGTGCCAGCAGCCAAGGTTTGCAGAGGCAAGAGACCCAGTACTTC.

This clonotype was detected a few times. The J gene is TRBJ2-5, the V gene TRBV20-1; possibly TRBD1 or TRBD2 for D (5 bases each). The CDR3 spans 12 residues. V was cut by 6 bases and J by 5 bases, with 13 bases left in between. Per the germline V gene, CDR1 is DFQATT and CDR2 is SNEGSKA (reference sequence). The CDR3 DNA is TGCAGTGCCCGCGACTGGGACGAGACCCAGTACTTC. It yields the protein CSARDWDETQYF.

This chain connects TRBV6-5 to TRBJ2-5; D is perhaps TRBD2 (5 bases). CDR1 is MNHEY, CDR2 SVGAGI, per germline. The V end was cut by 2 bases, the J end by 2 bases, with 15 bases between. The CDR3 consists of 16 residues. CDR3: CASSYGPIAGQETQYF. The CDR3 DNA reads TGTGCCAGCAGTTACGGTCCAATTGCGGGTCAAGAGACCCAGTACTTC.

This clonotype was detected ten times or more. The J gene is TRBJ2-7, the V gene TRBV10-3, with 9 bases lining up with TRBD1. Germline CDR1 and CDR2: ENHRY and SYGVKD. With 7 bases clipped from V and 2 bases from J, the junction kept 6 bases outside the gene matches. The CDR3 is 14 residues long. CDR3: CAITEDRGAYEQYF. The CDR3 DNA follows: TGTGCCATCACCGAGGACAGGGGAGCCTACGAGCAGTACTTC.

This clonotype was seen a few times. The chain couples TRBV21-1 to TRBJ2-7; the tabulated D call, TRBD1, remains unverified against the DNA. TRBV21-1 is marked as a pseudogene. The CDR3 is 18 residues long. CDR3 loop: CASSKRRRGPQGGYEQYV. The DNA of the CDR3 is TGTGCCAGCAGCAAAAGAAGGAGGGGGCCACAGGGTGGGTACGAGCAGTACGTC.

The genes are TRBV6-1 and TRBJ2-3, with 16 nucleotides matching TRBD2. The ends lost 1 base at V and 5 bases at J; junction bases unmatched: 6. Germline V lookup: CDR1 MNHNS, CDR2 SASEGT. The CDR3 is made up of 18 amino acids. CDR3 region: CASSEEGLAGGPRDTQYF. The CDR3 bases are TGTGCCAGCAGTGAAGAGGGACTAGCGGGGGGGCCTAGAGATACGCAGTATTTT.

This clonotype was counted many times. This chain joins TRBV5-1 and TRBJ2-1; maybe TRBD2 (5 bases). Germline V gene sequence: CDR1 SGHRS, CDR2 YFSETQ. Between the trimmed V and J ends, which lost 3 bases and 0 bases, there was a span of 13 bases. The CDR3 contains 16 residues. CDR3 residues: CASSSLTTSSYNEQFF. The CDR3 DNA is TGCGCCAGCAGCTCACTGACCACTAGCTCCTACAATGAGCAGTTCTTC.

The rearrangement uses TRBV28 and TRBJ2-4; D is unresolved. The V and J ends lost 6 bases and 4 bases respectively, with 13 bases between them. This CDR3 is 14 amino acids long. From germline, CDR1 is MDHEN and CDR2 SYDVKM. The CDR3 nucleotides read TGTGCCAGCAGACCATCCAAAGGAAAAAACATTCAGTACTTC. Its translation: CASRPSKGKNIQYF.

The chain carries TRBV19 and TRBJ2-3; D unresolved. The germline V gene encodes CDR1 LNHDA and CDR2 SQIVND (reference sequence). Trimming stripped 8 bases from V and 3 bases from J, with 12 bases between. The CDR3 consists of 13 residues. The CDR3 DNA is TGTGCCAGTGGACGGTTTGGGACAGATACGCAGTATTTT. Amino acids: CASGRFGTDTQYF.

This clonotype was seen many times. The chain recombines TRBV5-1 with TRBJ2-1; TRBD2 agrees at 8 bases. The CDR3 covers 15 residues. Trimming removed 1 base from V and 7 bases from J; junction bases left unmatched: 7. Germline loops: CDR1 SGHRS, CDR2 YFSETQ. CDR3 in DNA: TGCGCCAGCAGCTTGCCGACCGGGGGGGCGAATGAGCAGTTCTTC. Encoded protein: CASSLPTGGANEQFF.

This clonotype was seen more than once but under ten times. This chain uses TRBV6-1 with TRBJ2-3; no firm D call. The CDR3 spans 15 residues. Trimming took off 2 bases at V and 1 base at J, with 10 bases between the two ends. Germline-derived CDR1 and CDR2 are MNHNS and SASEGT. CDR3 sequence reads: CASSEYPGGTDTQYF. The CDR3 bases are TGTGCCAGCAGTGAATACCCCGGAGGCACAGATACGCAGTATTTT.

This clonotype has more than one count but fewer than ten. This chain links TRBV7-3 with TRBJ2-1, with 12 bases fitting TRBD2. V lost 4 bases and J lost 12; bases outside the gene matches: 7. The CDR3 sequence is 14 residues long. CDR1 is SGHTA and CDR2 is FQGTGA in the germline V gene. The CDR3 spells CASSSTSGSSTQFF. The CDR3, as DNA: TGTGCCAGCAGCTCGACTAGCGGGAGCTCGACGCAGTTCTTC.

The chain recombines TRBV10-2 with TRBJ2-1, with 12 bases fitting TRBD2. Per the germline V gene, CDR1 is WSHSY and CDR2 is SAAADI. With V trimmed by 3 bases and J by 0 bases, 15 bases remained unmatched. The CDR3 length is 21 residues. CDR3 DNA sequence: TGCGCCAGCAGTGAATTGGCAGGGAAGACTAGCGGGGGTTACTCCTACAATGAGCAGTTCTTC. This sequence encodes CASSELAGKTSGGYSYNEQFF.

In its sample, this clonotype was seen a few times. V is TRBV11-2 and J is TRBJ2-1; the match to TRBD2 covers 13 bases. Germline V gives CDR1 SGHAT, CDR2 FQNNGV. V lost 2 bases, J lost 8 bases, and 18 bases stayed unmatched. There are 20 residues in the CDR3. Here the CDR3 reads CASSLTHDLGLAGVADEQFF. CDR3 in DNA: TGTGCCAGCAGCTTAACTCACGATCTCGGACTAGCGGGAGTAGCCGATGAGCAGTTCTTC. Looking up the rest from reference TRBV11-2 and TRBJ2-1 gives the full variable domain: EAGVAQSPRYKIIEKRQSVAFWCNPISGHATLYWYQQILGQGPKLLIQFQNNGVVDDSQLPKDRFSAERLKGVDSTLKIQPAKLEDSAVYLCASSLTHDLGLAGVADEQFFGPGTRLTVL.

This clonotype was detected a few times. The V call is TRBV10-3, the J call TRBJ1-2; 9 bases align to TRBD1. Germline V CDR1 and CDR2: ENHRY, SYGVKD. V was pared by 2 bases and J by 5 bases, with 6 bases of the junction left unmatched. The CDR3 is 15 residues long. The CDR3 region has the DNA TGTGCCATCAGTGAGCGCCAGGGACAGGGATATGGCTACACCTTC. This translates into CAISERQGQGYGYTF.

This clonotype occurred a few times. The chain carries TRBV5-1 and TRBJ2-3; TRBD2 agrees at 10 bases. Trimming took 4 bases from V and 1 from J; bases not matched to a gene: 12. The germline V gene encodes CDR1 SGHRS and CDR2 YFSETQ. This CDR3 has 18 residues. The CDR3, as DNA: TGCGCCAGCAGCGCGGTTAAACTAGCGGGACCCCGCACAGATACGCAGTATTTT. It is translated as CASSAVKLAGPRTDTQYF.

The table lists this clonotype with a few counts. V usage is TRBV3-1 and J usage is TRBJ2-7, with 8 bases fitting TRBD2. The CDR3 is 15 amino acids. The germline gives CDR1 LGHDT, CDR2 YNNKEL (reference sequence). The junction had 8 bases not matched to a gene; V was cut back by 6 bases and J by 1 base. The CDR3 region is CASSYSGIGSYEQYF. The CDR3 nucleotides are TGTGCCAGCAGTTATAGCGGGATTGGGTCCTACGAGCAGTACTTC.

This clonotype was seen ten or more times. The CDR3 DNA sequence: TGCAGTGCTAAACGGCCGACCTCTGGAAACACCATATATTTT. Its translation: CSAKRPTSGNTIYF. The chain uses TRBV20-1 and TRBJ1-3; D is uncertain. Germline V lookup: CDR1 DFQATT, CDR2 SNEGSKA (reference sequence). V was clipped by 4 bases and J by 0 bases, with 10 bases between them. The CDR3 spans 14 residues.

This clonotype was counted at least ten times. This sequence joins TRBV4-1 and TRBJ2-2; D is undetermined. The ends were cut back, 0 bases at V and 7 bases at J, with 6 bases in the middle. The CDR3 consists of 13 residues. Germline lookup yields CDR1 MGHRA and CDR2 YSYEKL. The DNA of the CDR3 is TGCGCCAGCAGCCAAGATATGGTCGGGGAGCTGTTTTTT. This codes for CASSQDMVGELFF.

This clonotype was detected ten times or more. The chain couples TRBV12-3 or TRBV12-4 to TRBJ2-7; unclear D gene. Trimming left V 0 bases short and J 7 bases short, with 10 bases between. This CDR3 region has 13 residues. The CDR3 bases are TGTGCCAGCAGTTTAGCGCTTAGTGGGGAGCAGTACGTC. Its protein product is CASSLALSGEQYV.

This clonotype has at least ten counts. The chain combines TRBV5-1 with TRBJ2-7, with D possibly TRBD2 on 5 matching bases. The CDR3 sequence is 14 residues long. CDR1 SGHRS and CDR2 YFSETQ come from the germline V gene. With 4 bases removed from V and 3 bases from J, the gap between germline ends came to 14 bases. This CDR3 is CASSEGGEGYEQYV. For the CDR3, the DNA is TGCGCCAGCAGCGAAGGAGGAGAGGGCTACGAGCAGTACGTC.

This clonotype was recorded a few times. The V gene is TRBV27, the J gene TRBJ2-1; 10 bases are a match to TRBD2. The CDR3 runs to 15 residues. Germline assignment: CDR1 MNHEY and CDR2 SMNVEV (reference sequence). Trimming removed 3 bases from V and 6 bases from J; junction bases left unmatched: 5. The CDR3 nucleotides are TGTGCCAGCAGTTTCGCTAGCGGGAGTTTCAATGAGCAGTTCTTC. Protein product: CASSFASGSFNEQFF.